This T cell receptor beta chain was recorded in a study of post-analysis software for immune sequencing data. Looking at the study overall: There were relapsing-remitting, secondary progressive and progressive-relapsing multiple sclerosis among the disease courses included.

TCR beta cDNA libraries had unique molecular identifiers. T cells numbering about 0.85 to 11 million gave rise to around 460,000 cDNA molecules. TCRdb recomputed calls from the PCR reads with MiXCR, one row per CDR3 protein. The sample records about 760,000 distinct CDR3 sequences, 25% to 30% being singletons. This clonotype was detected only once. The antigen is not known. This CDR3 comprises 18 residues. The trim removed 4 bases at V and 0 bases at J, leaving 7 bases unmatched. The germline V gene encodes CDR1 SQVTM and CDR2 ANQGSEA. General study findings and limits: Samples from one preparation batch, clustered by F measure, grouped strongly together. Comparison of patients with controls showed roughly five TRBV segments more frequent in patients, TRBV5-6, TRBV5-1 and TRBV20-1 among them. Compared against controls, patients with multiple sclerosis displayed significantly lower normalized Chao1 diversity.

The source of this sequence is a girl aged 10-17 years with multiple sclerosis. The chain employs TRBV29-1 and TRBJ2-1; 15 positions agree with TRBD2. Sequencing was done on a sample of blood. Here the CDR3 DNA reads TGCAGCGTTGGGGGGACTAGCGGGAGGACTAACTCCTACAATGAGCAGTTCTTC. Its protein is CSVGGTSGRTNSYNEQFF.